This TCR beta chain was sequenced in a study of molecular identifiers for immune sequencing clone quantification. About the research overall: Replicate RNA from roughly 20,000 or 100,000 naive CD8 T cells formed five aliquots; four were sequenced. Study-wide findings and caveats: Clonotypes topping 20 RNA copies carried over 97% of effector molecules but under 1% of naive ones.

Losses at the gene ends were 6 bases for V and 3 bases for J; bases not matched to a gene: 11. This CDR3 has 15 residues. The germline CDR1 and CDR2 sequences are SQVTM and ANQGSEA. In regard to this clonotype: Its matching antigen is unknown.

Listed TCR primers, together with previously described methods, were used for the bulk TCR libraries. Via MiXCR, TCRdb re-called the PCR reads, giving one row per CDR3 protein. Among fewer than 350,000 distinct CDR3 sequences listed, around a fifth were seen once. Naive CD8 T cells were sorted, and the gate applied was CD8+CD4-CCR7+CD45RA+. The sequenced sample was naive CD8+ T cells from blood, with Jurkat cell RNA spiked in. The subset is: FACS-sorted CD8+CD4-CCR7+CD45RA+ naive T cells. This rearrangement joins TRBV29-1 to TRBJ1-2, with TRBD1 matching over 9 bases. The sequence came from a human donor in good health. Some libraries in this study had Jurkat cell RNA spiked in. The CDR3 region is CSVDFSTGGHYGYTF. CDR3 in DNA: TGCAGCGTCGATTTTTCGACAGGGGGGCACTATGGCTACACCTTC. Full variable domain (missing parts from reference TRBV29-1 and TRBJ1-2): SAVISQKPSRDICQRGTSLTIQCQVDSQVTMMFWYRQQPGQSLTLIATANQGSEATYESGFVIDKFPISRPNLTFSTLTVSNMSPEDSSIYLCSVDFSTGGHYGYTFGSGTRLTVV.